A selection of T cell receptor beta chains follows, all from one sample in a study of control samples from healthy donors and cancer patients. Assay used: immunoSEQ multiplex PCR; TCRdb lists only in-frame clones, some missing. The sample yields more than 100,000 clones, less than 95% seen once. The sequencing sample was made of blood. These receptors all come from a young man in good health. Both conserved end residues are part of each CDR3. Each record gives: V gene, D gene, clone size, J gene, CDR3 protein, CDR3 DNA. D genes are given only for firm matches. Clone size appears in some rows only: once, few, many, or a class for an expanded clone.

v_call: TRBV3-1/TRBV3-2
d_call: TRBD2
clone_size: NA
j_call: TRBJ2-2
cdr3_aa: CASSQVGGFQDTGELFF
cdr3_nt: TGTGCCAGCAGCCAAGTCGGGGGGTTTCAGGACACCGGGGAGCTGTTTTTT

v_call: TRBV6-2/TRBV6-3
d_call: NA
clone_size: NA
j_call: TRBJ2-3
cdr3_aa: CASRPPLDTQYF
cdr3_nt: TGTGCCAGCAGACCTCCCTTGGATACGCAGTATTTT

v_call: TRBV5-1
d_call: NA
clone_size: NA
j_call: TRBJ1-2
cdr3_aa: CASSLEGFNYGYTF
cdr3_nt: TGCGCCAGCAGCTTGGAGGGTTTCAACTATGGCTACACCTTC

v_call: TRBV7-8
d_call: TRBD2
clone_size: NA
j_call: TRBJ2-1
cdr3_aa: CASSPGTRANEQFF
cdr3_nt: TGTGCCAGCAGCCCCGGGACTAGGGCCAATGAGCAGTTCTTC

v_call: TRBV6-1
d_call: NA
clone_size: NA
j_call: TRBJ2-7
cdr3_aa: CASSEGGTYEQYF
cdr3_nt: TGTGCCAGCAGTGAAGGGGGTACCTACGAGCAGTACTTC

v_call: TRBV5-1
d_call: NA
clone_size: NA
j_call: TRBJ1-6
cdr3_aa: CASSLAGQSYNSPLHF
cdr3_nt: TGCGCCAGCAGCTTGGCGGGACAATCCTATAATTCACCCCTCCACTTT

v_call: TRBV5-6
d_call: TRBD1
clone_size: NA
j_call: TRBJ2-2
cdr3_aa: CASSYDRQGTNTGELFF
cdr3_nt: TGTGCCAGCAGCTACGACCGACAGGGCACGAACACCGGGGAGCTGTTTTTT

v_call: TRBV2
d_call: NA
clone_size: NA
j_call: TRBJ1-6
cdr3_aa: CASIEEYNSPLHF
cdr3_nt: TGTGCCAGCATCGAGGAGTATAATTCACCCCTCCACTTT

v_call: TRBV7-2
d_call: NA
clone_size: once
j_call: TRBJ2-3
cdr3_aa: CASSLNGRTDTQYF
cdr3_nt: TGTGCCAGCAGCTTAAACGGGAGAACAGATACGCAGTATTTT

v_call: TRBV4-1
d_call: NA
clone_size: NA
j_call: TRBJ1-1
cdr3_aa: CASSLRTNTEAFF
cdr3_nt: TGCGCCAGCAGCCTACGGACAAACACTGAAGCTTTCTTT

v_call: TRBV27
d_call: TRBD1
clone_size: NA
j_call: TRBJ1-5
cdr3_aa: CASSLIPGGQPQHF
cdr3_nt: TGTGCCAGCAGTTTAATCCCAGGGGGACAGCCCCAGCATTTT

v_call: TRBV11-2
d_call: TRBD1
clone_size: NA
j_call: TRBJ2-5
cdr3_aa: CASSLPWTGRETQYF
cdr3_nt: TGTGCCAGCAGCTTACCGTGGACAGGGCGGGAGACCCAGTACTTC

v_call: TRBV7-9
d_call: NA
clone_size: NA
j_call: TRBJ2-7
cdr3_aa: CASSLGTVRSYEQYF
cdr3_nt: TGTGCCAGCAGCTTAGGAACAGTTAGGTCCTACGAGCAGTACTTC

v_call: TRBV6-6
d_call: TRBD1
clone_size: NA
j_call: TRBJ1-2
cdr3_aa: CASTEGQGVNGYTF
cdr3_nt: TGTGCCAGCACCGAGGGACAGGGCGTGAATGGCTACACCTTC

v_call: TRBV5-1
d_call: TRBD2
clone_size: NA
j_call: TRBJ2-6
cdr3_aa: CASSWLASGGFPGPGANVLTF
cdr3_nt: TGCGCCAGCAGCTGGCTAGCTAGCGGGGGCTTTCCAGGGCCTGGGGCCAACGTCCTGACTTTC

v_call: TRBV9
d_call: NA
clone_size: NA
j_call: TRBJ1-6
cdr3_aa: CASSEDSTYNSPLHF
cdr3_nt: TGTGCCAGCAGCGAGGACAGCACCTATAATTCACCCCTCCACTTT

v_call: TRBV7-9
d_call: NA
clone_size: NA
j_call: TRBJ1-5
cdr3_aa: CASSSEWGNSNQPQHF
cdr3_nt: TGTGCCAGCAGCTCCGAGTGGGGCAATAGCAATCAGCCCCAGCATTTT

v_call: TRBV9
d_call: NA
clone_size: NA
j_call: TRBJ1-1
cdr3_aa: CASSVEGSGTEAFF
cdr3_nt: TGTGCCAGCAGCGTAGAAGGCAGTGGCACTGAAGCTTTCTTT

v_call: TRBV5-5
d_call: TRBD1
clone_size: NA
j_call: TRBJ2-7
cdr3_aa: CASSLSGQGYEQYF
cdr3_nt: TGTGCCAGCAGTTTATCGGGACAGGGCTACGAGCAGTACTTC

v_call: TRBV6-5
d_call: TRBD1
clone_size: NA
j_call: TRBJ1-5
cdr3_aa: CASREGAYNQPQHF
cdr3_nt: TGTGCCAGCAGGGAGGGGGCTTACAATCAGCCCCAGCATTTT

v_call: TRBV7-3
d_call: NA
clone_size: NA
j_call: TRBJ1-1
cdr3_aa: CASSLGTAAEAFF
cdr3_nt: TGTGCCAGCAGCTTAGGCACGGCAGCTGAAGCTTTCTTT

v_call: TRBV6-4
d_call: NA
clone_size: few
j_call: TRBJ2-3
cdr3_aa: CASSAGTSTDTQYF
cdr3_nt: TGTGCCAGCAGCGCCGGGACTAGCACAGATACGCAGTATTTT

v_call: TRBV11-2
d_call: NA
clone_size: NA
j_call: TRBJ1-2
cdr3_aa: CASSLGPGRGGYTF
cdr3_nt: TGTGCCAGCAGCTTAGGGCCGGGCCGGGGTGGCTACACCTTC

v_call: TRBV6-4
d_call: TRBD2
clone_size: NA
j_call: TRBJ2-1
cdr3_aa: CASSFSGLDHNEQFF
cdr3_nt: TGTGCCAGCAGCTTCTCCGGACTAGATCACAATGAGCAGTTCTTC

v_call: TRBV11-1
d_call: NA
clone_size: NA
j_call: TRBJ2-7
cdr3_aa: CASSRPSGYEQYF
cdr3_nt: TGTGCCAGCAGCCGACCCTCAGGGTACGAGCAGTACTTC

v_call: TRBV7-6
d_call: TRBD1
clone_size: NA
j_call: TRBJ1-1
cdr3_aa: CASSLGQGMNTEAFF
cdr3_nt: TGTGCCAGCAGCTTAGGACAGGGAATGAACACTGAAGCTTTCTTT

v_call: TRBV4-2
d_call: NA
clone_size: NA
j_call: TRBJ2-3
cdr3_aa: CASSHGGQSDTQYF
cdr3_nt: TGTGCCAGCAGCCATGGAGGGCAATCAGATACGCAGTATTTT

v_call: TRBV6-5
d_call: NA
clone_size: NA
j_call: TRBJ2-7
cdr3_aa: CASRGLEQYF
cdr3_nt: TGTGCCAGCAGGGGCCTGGAGCAGTACTTC

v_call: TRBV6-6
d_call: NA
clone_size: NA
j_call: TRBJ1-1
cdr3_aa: CASSYPPEEGTEAFF
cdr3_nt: TGTGCCAGCAGTTACCCCCCAGAAGAAGGTACTGAAGCTTTCTTT

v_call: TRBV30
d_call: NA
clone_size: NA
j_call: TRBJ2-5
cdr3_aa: CAWSLGDINQETQYF
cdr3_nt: TGTGCCTGGAGTCTGGGGGATATTAACCAAGAGACCCAGTACTTC

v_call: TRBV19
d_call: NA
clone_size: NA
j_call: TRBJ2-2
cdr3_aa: CASSIEVNTGELFF
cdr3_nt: TGTGCCAGTAGTATAGAGGTTAACACCGGGGAGCTGTTTTTT

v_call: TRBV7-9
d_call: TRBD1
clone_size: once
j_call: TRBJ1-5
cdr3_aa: CASSAGQGGNQPQHF
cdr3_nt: TGTGCCAGCAGCGCCGGACAGGGTGGCAATCAGCCCCAGCATTTT

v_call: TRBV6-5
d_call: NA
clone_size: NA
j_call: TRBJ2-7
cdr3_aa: CASSYSSGWEQYF
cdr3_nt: TGTGCCAGCAGTTACTCGTCGGGTTGGGAGCAGTACTTC

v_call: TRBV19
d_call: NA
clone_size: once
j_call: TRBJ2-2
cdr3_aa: CASSMLQGNTGELFF
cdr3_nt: TGTGCCAGTAGTATGTTACAGGGGAACACCGGGGAGCTGTTTTTT

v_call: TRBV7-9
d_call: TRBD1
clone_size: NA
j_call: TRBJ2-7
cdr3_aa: CASSPIPDRVSYEQYF
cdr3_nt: TGTGCCAGCAGCCCGATCCCGGACAGGGTCTCCTACGAGCAGTACTTC

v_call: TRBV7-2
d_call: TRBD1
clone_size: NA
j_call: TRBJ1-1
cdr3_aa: CASSLWSGTGGRADTEAFF
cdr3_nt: TGTGCCAGCAGCTTATGGTCCGGGACAGGGGGGAGAGCGGACACTGAAGCTTTCTTT

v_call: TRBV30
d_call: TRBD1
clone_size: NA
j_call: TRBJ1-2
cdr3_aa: CAWSKDRANYGYTF
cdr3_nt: TGTGCCTGGAGTAAAGACAGGGCAAACTATGGCTACACCTTC

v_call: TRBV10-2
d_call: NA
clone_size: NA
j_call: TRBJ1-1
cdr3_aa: CASSDRAGEAFF
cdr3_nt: TGCGCCAGCAGTGACCGCGCAGGGGAAGCTTTCTTT

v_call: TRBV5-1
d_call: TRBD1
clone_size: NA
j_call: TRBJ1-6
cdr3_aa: CASSPDRASPLHF
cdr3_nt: TGCGCCAGCAGCCCCGACAGGGCTTCACCCCTCCACTTT

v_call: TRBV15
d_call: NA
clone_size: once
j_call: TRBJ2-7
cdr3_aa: CATSRDLPIATYEQYF
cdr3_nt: TGTGCCACCAGCAGAGACCTCCCGATTGCAACCTACGAGCAGTACTTC

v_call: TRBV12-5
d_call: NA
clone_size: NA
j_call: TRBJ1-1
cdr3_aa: CASGLVGGLPTEAFF
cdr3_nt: TGTGCTAGTGGTTTGGTAGGGGGGCTCCCCACTGAAGCTTTCTTT

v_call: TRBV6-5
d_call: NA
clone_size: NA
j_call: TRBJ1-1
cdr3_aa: CASSFDLNTEAFF
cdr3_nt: TGTGCCAGCAGCTTCGATCTGAACACTGAAGCTTTCTTT

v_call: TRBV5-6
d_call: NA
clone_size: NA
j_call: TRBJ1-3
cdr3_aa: CASSVGFSGNTIYF
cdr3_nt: TGTGCCAGCAGCGTAGGCTTCTCTGGAAACACCATATATTTT

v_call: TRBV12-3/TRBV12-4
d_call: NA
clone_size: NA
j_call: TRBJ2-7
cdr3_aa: CASSPTGYEQYF
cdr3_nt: TGTGCCAGCAGTCCGACAGGCTACGAGCAGTACTTC

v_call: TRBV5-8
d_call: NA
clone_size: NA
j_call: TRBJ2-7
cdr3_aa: CASSYRERYF
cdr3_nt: TGTGCCAGCAGTTACAGGGAGCGGTACTTC

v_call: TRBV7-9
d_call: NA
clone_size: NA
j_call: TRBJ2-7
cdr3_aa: CASSSLDHSYEQYF
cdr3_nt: TGTGCCAGCAGCTCCCTAGATCACTCCTACGAGCAGTACTTC

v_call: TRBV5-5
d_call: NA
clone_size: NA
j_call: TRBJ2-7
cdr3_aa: CASSLGQSNSYEQYF
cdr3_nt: TGTGCCAGCAGCTTGGGACAATCCAACTCCTACGAGCAGTACTTC

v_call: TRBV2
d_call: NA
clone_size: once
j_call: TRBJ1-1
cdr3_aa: CASTEDRGVTEAFF
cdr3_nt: TGTGCCAGCACCGAAGACCGGGGGGTCACTGAAGCTTTCTTT

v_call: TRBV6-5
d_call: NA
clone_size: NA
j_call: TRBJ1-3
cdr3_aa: CASSYAGTTSGNTIYF
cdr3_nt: TGTGCCAGCAGTTACGCCGGGACGACCTCTGGAAACACCATATATTTT

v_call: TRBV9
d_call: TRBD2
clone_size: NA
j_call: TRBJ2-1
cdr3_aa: CASSPPRTGGNEQFF
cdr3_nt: TGTGCCAGCAGCCCCCCGAGGACGGGAGGCAATGAGCAGTTCTTC

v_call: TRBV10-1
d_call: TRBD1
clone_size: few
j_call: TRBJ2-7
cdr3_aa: CASSRDRRPYEQYF
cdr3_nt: TGCGCCAGCAGCAGGGACAGACGGCCTTACGAGCAGTACTTC

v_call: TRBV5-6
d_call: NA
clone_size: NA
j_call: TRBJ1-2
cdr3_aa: CASRGSFYGYTF
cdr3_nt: TGTGCCAGCAGAGGGAGTTTCTATGGCTACACCTTC

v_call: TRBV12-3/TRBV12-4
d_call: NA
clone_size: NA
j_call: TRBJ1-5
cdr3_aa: CASSATGNQPQHF
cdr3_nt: TGTGCCAGCAGTGCGACAGGTAATCAGCCCCAGCATTTT